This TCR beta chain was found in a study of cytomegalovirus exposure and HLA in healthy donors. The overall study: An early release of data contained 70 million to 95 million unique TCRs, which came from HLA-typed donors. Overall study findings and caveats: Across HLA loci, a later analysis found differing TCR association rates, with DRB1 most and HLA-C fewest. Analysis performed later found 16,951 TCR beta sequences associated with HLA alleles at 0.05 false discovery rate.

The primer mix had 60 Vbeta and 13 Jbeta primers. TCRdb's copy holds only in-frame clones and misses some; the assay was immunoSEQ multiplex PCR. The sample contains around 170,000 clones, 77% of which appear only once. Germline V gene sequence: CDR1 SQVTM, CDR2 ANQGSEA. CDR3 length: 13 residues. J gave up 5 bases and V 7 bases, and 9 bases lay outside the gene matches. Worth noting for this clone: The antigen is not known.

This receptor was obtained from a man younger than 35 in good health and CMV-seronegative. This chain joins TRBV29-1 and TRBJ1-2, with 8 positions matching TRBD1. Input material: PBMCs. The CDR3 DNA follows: TGCAGCGGCCTTACAGGGGGTCGGTATGGCTACACCTTC. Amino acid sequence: CSGLTGGRYGYTF.